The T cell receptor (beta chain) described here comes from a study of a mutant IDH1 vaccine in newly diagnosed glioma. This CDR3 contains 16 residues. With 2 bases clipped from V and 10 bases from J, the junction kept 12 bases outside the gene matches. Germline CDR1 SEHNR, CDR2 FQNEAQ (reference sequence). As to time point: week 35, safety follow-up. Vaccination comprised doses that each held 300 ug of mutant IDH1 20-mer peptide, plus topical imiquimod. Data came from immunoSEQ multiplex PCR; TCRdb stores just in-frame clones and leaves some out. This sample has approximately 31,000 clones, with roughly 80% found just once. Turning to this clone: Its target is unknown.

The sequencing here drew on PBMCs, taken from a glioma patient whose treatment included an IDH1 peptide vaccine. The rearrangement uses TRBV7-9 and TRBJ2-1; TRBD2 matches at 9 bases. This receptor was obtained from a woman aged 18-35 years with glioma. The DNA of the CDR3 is TGTGCCAGCAGCTTAATGGGGCGGGAGGGCCCTTGGGAGCAGTTCTTC. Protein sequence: CASSLMGREGPWEQFF.